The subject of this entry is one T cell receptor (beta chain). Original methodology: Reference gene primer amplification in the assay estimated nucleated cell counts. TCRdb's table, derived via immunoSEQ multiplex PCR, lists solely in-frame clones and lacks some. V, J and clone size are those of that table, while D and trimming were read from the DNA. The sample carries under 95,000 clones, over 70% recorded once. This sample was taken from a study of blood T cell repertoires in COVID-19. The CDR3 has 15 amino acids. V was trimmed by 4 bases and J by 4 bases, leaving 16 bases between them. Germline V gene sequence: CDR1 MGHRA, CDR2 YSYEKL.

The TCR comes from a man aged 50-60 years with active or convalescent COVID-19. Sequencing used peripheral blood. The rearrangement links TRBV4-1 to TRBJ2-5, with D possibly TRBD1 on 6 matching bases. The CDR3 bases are TGCGCCAGCAGCCGCCAAACACAGGGTGGAGAGACCCAGTACTTC. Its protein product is CASSRQTQGGETQYF.